This T cell receptor (beta chain) comes out of a study of shared clonotypes between healthy human individuals. Of note for this clone: Just one base apart from a much larger clone, this may be a read error.

The CDR3 extends over 13 amino acids. The germline gives CDR1 SNHLY, CDR2 FYNNEI. V gave up 3 bases and J gave up 0 bases, with 6 bases separating them. The protocol was immunoSEQ multiplex PCR, while the TCRdb copy is restricted to in-frame clones and leaves out a portion. The sample shows some 480,000 clones, roughly 85% of them seen only once. This receptor was obtained from a woman between 35 and 50 years old in good health. Some clones in this sample may be carry-over from other donors' samples. This rearrangement joins TRBV2 to TRBJ2-7; D possibly corresponds to TRBD2 (6 bases). Sequencing was carried out using PBMCs. The DNA for the CDR3 is TGTGCCAGCAGTGACGGGGGCTCCTACGAGCAGTACTTC. Amino acids: CASSDGGSYEQYF.